This TCR beta chain appears in the sequencing data of a study of neurological immune-mediated disorders. This clonotype is medium-sized within its sample. Trimming shortened V by 5 bases and J by 5 bases, and 16 bases separated the two germline ends. The CDR3 has 14 residues. In germline, CDR1 is LNHNV, CDR2 YYDKDF (reference sequence). Each CDR3 protein is one row after TCRdb ran MiXCR on the 5' RACE reads. The sample yields 20,000 to 30,000 distinct CDR3 sequences, under 8.5% seen once. The rearrangement uses TRBV15 and TRBJ2-7; D gene unclear. Specimen: PBMCs. The sequence came from a middle-aged woman in good health. The CDR3 is CATSPRPGFHEQYF. In DNA, the CDR3 is TGTGCCACCAGCCCCCGCCCGGGCTTCCACGAGCAGTACTTC.